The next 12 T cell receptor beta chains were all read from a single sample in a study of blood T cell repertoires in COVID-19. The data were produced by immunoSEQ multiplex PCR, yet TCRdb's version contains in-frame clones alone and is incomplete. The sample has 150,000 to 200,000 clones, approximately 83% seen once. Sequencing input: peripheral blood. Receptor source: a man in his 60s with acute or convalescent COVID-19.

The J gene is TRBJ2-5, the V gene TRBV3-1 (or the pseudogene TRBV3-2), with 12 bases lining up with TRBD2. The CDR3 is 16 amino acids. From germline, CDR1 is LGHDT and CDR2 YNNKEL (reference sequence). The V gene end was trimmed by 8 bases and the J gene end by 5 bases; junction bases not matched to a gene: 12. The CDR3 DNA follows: TGTGCCAGCCGTTCGGAGACTAGCGGGAGTGGGGAGACCCAGTACTTC. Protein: CASRSETSGSGETQYF.

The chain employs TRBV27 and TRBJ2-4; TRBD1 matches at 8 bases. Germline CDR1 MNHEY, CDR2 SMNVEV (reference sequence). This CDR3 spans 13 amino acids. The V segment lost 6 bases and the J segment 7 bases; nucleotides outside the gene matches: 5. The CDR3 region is CASRKDRANIQYF. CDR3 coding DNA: TGTGCCAGCAGGAAGGACAGGGCTAACATTCAGTACTTC.

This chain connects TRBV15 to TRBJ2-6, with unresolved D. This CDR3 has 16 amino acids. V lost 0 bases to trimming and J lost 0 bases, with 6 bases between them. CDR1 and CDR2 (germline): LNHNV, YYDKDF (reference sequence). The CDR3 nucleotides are TGTGCCACCAGCAGAGATACAGACTCTGGGGCCAACGTCCTGACTTTC. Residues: CATSRDTDSGANVLTF.

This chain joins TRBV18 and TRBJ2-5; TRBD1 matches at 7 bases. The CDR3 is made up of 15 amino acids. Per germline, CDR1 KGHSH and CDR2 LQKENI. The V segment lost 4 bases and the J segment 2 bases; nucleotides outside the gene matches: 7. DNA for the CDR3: TGTGCCAGCTCACAGAGTCCGGGACAGCAAGAGACCCAGTACTTC. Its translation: CASSQSPGQQETQYF.

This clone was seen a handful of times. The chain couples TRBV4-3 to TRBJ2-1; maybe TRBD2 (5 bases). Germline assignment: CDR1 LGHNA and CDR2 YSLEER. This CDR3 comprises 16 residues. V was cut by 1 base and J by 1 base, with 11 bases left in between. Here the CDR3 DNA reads TGCGCCAGCAGCCAAGTAAGACTAACGTCCTACAATGAGCAGTTCTTC. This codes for CASSQVRLTSYNEQFF.

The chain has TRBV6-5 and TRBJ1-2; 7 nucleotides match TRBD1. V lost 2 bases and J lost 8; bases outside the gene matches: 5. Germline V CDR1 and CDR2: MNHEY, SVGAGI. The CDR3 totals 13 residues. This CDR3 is CASSYTDRDGYTF. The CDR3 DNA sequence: TGTGCCAGCAGTTACACAGACAGGGACGGCTACACCTTC.

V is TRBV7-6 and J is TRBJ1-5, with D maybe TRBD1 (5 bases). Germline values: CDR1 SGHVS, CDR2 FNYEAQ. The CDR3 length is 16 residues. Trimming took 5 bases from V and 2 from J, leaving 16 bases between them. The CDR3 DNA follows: TGTGCCAGCAGCCCCCTTTCGGGGACTCGCAATCAGCCCCAGCATTTT. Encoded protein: CASSPLSGTRNQPQHF.

This CDR3 reads CASSPTGPPNEQFF. CDR3 in DNA: TGCGCCAGCAGCCCCACGGGTCCCCCCAATGAGCAGTTCTTC. The J gene is TRBJ2-1, the V gene TRBV5-1, with D hard to call. CDR1 and CDR2 (germline): SGHRS, YFSETQ. With 4 bases removed from V and 6 bases from J, the gap between germline ends came to 14 bases. There are 14 residues in the CDR3. Supplemented by reference TRBV5-1 and TRBJ2-1, the full variable domain reads KAGVTQTPRYLIKTRGQQVTLSCSPISGHRSVSWYQQTPGQGLQFLFEYFSETQRNKGNFPGRFSGRQFSNSRSEMNVSTLELGDSALYLCASSPTGPPNEQFFGPGTRLTVL.

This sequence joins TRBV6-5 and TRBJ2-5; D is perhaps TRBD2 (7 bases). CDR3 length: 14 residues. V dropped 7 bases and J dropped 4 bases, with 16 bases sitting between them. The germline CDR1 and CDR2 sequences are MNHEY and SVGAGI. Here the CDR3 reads CASTPPAGAETQYF. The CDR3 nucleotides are TGTGCCAGCACCCCCCCGGCGGGGGCAGAGACCCAGTACTTC.

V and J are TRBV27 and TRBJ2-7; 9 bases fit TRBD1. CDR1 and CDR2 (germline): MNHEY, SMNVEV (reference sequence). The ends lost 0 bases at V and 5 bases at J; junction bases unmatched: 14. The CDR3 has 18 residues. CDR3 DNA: TGTGCCAGCAGTTTATCGATTAGTACGGGACAGGGTTTCAACGAGCAGTACTTC. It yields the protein CASSLSISTGQGFNEQYF.

CDR3 in amino acids: CARSPDRGPHGAYEQYF. The CDR3 nucleotides are TGTGCCAGAAGCCCAGACAGGGGGCCCCACGGAGCCTACGAGCAGTACTTC. The chain couples TRBV7-5 to TRBJ2-7; TRBD1, the table's D call, lacks a check against the DNA. TRBV7-5 is reported as a pseudogene. This CDR3 contains 17 residues.

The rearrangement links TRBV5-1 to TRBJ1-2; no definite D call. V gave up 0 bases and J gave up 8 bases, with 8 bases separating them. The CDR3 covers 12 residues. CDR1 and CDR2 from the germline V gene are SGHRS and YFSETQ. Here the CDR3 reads CASSLGEEGYTF. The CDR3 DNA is TGCGCCAGCAGCTTGGGTGAGGAGGGCTACACCTTC.